This T cell receptor beta chain was captured by sequencing in a study of blood T cell repertoires in COVID-19. This CDR3 is built from 18 residues. Germline V CDR1 and CDR2: MGHRA, YSYEKL. V dropped 4 bases and J dropped 3 bases, with 24 bases sitting between them. Sequencing was performed with immunoSEQ multiplex PCR; in TCRdb, only in-frame clones are kept and a portion is missing. The table includes about 340,000 clones, approximately 90% detected once. The rearrangement links TRBV4-1 to TRBJ2-5, with D possibly being TRBD2 (5 bases). Sequenced sample: peripheral blood. The sequence was collected from a young woman who had recovered from COVID-19. CDR3 sequence (DNA): TGCGCCAGCAGCCTCAAACCGGGGAGTGGGCGGGTCGAAGAGACCCAGTACTTC. This sequence encodes CASSLKPGSGRVEETQYF.